The 27 T cell receptor beta chains reported below all come from one sample, sequenced in a study of CD8+ T cells in alopecia areata. Extraction of RNA preceded its reverse transcription into cDNA, which served as the sequencing template. Sequencing was performed with immunoSEQ multiplex PCR; in TCRdb, only in-frame clones are kept and a portion is missing. The top ten clones hold around 19% of a sample with 150,000 or so clones, 40% to 65% of them seen once. Sequenced material: CD8+ T cells sorted from blood, taken at week 0. The receptor source for this set is a human donor with alopecia areata.

This clone came up a few times. The sample has other DNA sequences that encode this CDR3 too. The J gene is TRBJ2-1, the V gene TRBV4-3; D is undetermined. Trimming removed 0 bases at V and 0 bases at J, with 6 bases between. CDR3 size: 15 residues. Germline V CDR1 and CDR2: LGHNA, YSLEER. The CDR3 reads CASSQDSSSYNEQFF. The CDR3 nucleotides read TGCGCCAGCAGCCAAGATAGCAGCTCCTACAATGAGCAGTTCTTC.

The CDR3 bases are TGTGCCTGGAGCGTGGGTGTGAGTTCCGGGGAGCTGTTTTTT. Translated, it gives CAWSVGVSSGELFF. The chain employs TRBV30 and TRBJ2-2; no definite D call. This CDR3 is built from 14 residues. The germline V and J ends were trimmed by 3 bases and 6 bases, with 14 bases remaining between them. Germline assignment: CDR1 GTSNPN and CDR2 SVGIG (reference sequence).

The J gene is TRBJ2-3, the V gene TRBV7-9; D is possibly TRBD2 (6 bases). The CDR3 totals 14 residues. Germline V gene sequence: CDR1 SEHNR, CDR2 FQNEAQ (reference sequence). With 5 bases removed from V and 5 bases from J, the gap between germline ends came to 14 bases. CDR3 sequence: CASSEKGRGDTQYF. CDR3 nucleotides: TGTGCCAGCAGCGAAAAGGGGCGGGGAGATACGCAGTATTTT.

The chain couples TRBV6-5 to TRBJ2-7, with D tentatively TRBD1 (6 bases). The CDR3 is 13 amino acids. Between the trimmed V and J ends, which lost 6 bases and 3 bases, there was a span of 12 bases. CDR1 and CDR2 (germline): MNHEY, SVGAGI. The DNA of the CDR3 is TGTGCCAGCAGGTCGGGACATAGCTACGAGCAGTACTTC. This encodes CASRSGHSYEQYF.

V and J are TRBV2 and TRBJ2-7, with D tentatively TRBD2 (5 bases). CDR1 is SNHLY, CDR2 FYNNEI, per germline. The V gene lost 9 bases and the J gene lost 3 bases, with 12 bases spanning the gap. This CDR3 contains 12 residues. The CDR3 protein is CARLGENYEQYF. The CDR3 nucleotides read TGTGCCAGACTCGGGGAAAACTACGAGCAGTACTTC.

CDR3 sequence reads: CASRETETGSPLHF. The CDR3 nucleotides read TGTGCCAGCAGGGAGACAGAAACGGGTTCACCCCTCCACTTT. The chain links TRBV25-1 to TRBJ1-6; possibly TRBD1 for D (5 bases). The CDR3 is 14 residues long. CDR1 is MGHDK, CDR2 SYGVNS, per germline. The ends were cut back, 6 bases at V and 9 bases at J, with 15 bases in the middle.

This clone was detected only a few times. The gene calls are TRBV7-6 and TRBJ1-5; D unresolved. Looked up from germline, CDR1 is SGHVS and CDR2 is FNYEAQ. V shed 1 base and J shed 7 bases, with 8 bases lying between them. CDR3 length: 13 amino acids. The CDR3 DNA reads TGTGCCAGCAGCTTAGATCGACGGCAGCCCCAGCATTTT. Translating gives CASSLDRRQPQHF.

This chain joins TRBV30 and TRBJ2-1; D is perhaps TRBD1 (5 bases). V dropped 0 bases and J dropped 3 bases, with 12 bases sitting between them. Germline lookup yields CDR1 GTSNPN and CDR2 SVGIG (reference sequence). This CDR3 comprises 15 residues. Here the CDR3 reads CAWSVSGNLYNEQFF. CDR3 nucleotide sequence: TGTGCCTGGAGTGTTTCAGGGAACCTCTACAATGAGCAGTTCTTC.

The chain is built from TRBV27 and TRBJ2-7; 9 positions agree with TRBD1. Germline V CDR1 and CDR2: MNHEY, SMNVEV (reference sequence). Unmatched junction bases numbered 15, after V lost 6 bases and J lost 3 bases. This CDR3 contains 17 residues. CDR3 sequence (DNA): TGTGCCAGCAGGACGCTCGAGGGGACAGGGAAACGCTACGAGCAGTACTTC. Translating it yields CASRTLEGTGKRYEQYF.

The rearrangement links TRBV4-3 to TRBJ2-5, with a tentative D call TRBD2 (5 bases). CDR3 length: 13 amino acids. The V end lost 0 bases, the J end lost 4 bases, and 6 bases lay between the germline ends. The germline V gene encodes CDR1 LGHNA and CDR2 YSLEER. DNA of the CDR3: TGCGCCAGCAGCCAAGAGAGGGTAGAGACCCAGTACTTC. Translated: CASSQERVETQYF.

The genes are TRBV2 and TRBJ1-1; D is perhaps TRBD1 (6 bases). Germline V gives CDR1 SNHLY, CDR2 FYNNEI. Trimming shortened V by 7 bases and J by 6 bases, and 9 bases separated the two germline ends. The CDR3 totals 11 residues. The CDR3: CASTGAPEAFF. The CDR3, as DNA: TGTGCCAGCACGGGGGCCCCTGAAGCTTTCTTT.

The genes are TRBV19 and TRBJ1-1; 8 nucleotides line up with TRBD1. Trimming cost V 3 bases and J 0 bases; bases outside gene matches: 9. This CDR3 contains 17 residues. In germline, CDR1 is LNHDA, CDR2 SQIVND (reference sequence). This CDR3 is CASSILRTGPMNTEAFF. As DNA, the CDR3 is TGTGCCAGTAGTATCCTAAGGACAGGGCCAATGAACACTGAAGCTTTCTTT. The whole variable domain, remainder taken from reference TRBV19 and TRBJ1-1, is DGGITQSPKYLFRKEGQNVTLSCEQNLNHDAMYWYRQDPGQGLRLIYYSQIVNDFQKGDIAEGYSVSREKKESFPLTVTSAQKNPTAFYLCASSILRTGPMNTEAFFGQGTRLTVV.

The chain couples TRBV6-5 to TRBJ1-5; 9 bases map to TRBD1. The CDR3 loop spans 15 amino acids. The V and J ends lost 4 bases and 5 bases, in that order; junction bases with no gene match: 6. Germline V CDR1 and CDR2: MNHEY, SVGAGI. CDR3 protein: CASSLGQGLDQPQHF. The CDR3 DNA sequence: TGTGCCAGCAGTTTGGGACAGGGACTTGATCAGCCCCAGCATTTT.

The J gene is TRBJ2-7, the V gene TRBV7-6; D remains ambiguous. The V end lost 1 base, the J end lost 3 bases, and 7 bases lay between the germline ends. The germline V gene has CDR1 SGHVS and CDR2 FNYEAQ. The CDR3 is 13 amino acids. DNA for the CDR3: TGTGCCAGCAGCTTAGGCCCAGGCTACGAGCAGTACTTC. Translated, it gives CASSLGPGYEQYF.

This clone was picked up one time. This rearrangement joins TRBV30 to TRBJ1-2, with 8 bases identical to TRBD1. Germline loops: CDR1 GTSNPN, CDR2 SVGIG (reference sequence). The CDR3 contains 13 residues. The CDR3 coding sequence is TGTGGCGTGACAGGGGAGAGCGACTATGGCTACACCTTC. The encoded protein is CGVTGESDYGYTF.

The sample holds a few counts of this clone. CDR3 in amino acids: CSARGGGAYNEQFF. CDR3 nucleotides: TGCAGCGCCCGTGGCGGGGGGGCCTACAATGAGCAGTTCTTC. This chain connects TRBV29-1 to TRBJ2-1; TRBD2 matches at 9 bases. V lost 7 bases, J lost 2 bases, and 6 bases stayed unmatched. CDR3 length: 14 residues. In germline, CDR1 is SQVTM, CDR2 ANQGSEA.

The rearrangement uses TRBV9 and TRBJ1-5; 7 nucleotides match TRBD1. V shed 0 bases, J shed 6 bases, and the junction held 9 bases outside the gene matches. The V gene's germline CDR1 is SGDLS and CDR2 YYNGEE. The CDR3 is made up of 16 amino acids. The CDR3 DNA follows: TGTGCCAGCAGCGTAGGGGCAGGGGGTGTGGGTCAGCCCCAGCATTTT. It translates to CASSVGAGGVGQPQHF.

With regard to this clone: Other DNA sequences in this specimen translate into the identical CDR3. V usage is TRBV6-5 and J usage is TRBJ2-5; D possibly corresponds to TRBD2 (6 bases). Looked up from germline, CDR1 is MNHEY and CDR2 is SVGAGI. V lost 0 bases to trimming and J lost 0 bases, with 8 bases between them. The CDR3 spans 15 residues. The CDR3 here is CASSYSGGNQETQYF. The CDR3 DNA follows: TGTGCCAGCAGTTACTCGGGCGGGAACCAAGAGACCCAGTACTTC.

The chain links TRBV30 to TRBJ1-6; 9 bases match TRBD1. V was pared by 4 bases and J by 7 bases, with 8 bases of the junction left unmatched. Per germline, CDR1 GTSNPN and CDR2 SVGIG (reference sequence). The CDR3 contains 15 residues. The DNA for the CDR3 is TGTGCCTGGATAAAACCAGGACAGGGGAATTCACCCCTCCACTTT. It encodes CAWIKPGQGNSPLHF.

This clone was seen only once. The chain links TRBV6-5 to TRBJ2-1, with a weak D call TRBD2 (6 bases). Germline V gene data show CDR1 as MNHEY and CDR2 as SVGAGI. V was clipped by 8 bases and J by 6 bases, with 17 bases between them. The CDR3 spans 14 residues. CDR3 residues: CASGYPGGANEQFF. The CDR3, as DNA: TGTGCCAGCGGGTACCCGGGCGGGGCCAATGAGCAGTTCTTC.

V and J are TRBV15 and TRBJ2-7; D ambiguous. The germline V gene encodes CDR1 LNHNV and CDR2 YYDKDF (reference sequence). Trimming took 0 bases from V and 7 from J, leaving 13 bases between them. The CDR3 sequence is 14 residues long. The CDR3 region has the DNA TGTGCCACCAGCAGAGATACCGGAGACGGAGAGCAGTACTTC. Translating gives CATSRDTGDGEQYF.

In this sample, this clone turned up a few times. The chain carries TRBV15 and TRBJ2-2; D remains unclear. V lost 3 bases and J 1 base, leaving 6 bases between the germline ends. Germline V gene lookup returns CDR1 LNHNV and CDR2 YYDKDF (reference sequence). There are 14 residues in the CDR3. CDR3 residues: CATSRTENTGELFF. Written as DNA, the CDR3 is TGTGCCACCAGCAGGACCGAGAACACCGGGGAGCTGTTTTTT.

This clone showed up just once. This chain connects TRBV29-1 to TRBJ1-2, with 8 bases matching TRBD1. Per the germline V gene, CDR1 is SQVTM and CDR2 is ANQGSEA. The CDR3 length is 13 residues. V shed 5 bases and J 6 bases; nucleotides not matched to a gene: 8. The CDR3 DNA is TGCAGCGTTCCATCGTCGACAGGGGATGGCTACACCTTC. It translates to CSVPSSTGDGYTF.

The chain links TRBV29-1 to TRBJ1-1, with D uncertain. Germline V gene lookup returns CDR1 SQVTM and CDR2 ANQGSEA. V was clipped by 6 bases and J by 6 bases, with 8 bases between them. The CDR3 extends over 10 amino acids. In nucleotides, the CDR3 is TGCAGCGTGATTGTGCCTGAAGCTTTCTTT. Translated, it gives CSVIVPEAFF.

The rearrangement uses TRBV30 and TRBJ2-3; D not certain. The CDR3 has 11 amino acids. Trimming took off 7 bases at V and 6 bases at J, with 11 bases between the two ends. CDR1 and CDR2 (germline): GTSNPN, SVGIG (reference sequence). This CDR3 reads CAFDLGDTQYF. The CDR3 DNA reads as TGTGCCTTTGACTTGGGGGATACGCAGTATTTT. The variable domain in full, completed from reference TRBV30 and TRBJ2-3, reads SQTIHQWPATLVQPVGSPLSLECTVEGTSNPNLYWYRQAAGRGLQLLFYSVGIGQISSEVPQNLSASRPQDRQFILSSKKLLLSDSGFYLCAFDLGDTQYFGPGTRLTVL.

This chain uses TRBV29-1 with TRBJ1-2, with 7 bases lining up with TRBD1. The CDR3 is made up of 11 amino acids. CDR1 is SQVTM, CDR2 ANQGSEA, per germline. V shed 7 bases, J shed 10 bases, and the junction held 9 bases outside the gene matches. CDR3 DNA sequence: TGCAGCGCGGGGGACAGTTTAAACTACACCTTC. Encoded protein: CSAGDSLNYTF. The full variable domain, with the rest looked up from reference TRBV29-1 and TRBJ1-2, is SAVISQKPSRDICQRGTSLTIQCQVDSQVTMMFWYRQQPGQSLTLIATANQGSEATYESGFVIDKFPISRPNLTFSTLTVSNMSPEDSSIYLCSAGDSLNYTFGSGTRLTVV.

CDR3 amino acids: CASSHEGDQPQHF. CDR3 in DNA: TGCGCCAGCAGTCACGAGGGGGATCAGCCCCAGCATTTT. The chain couples TRBV23-1 to TRBJ1-5, with D possibly TRBD1 on 6 matching bases. TRBV23-1 is identified as an open reading frame with a role that is uncertain. The CDR3 loop spans 13 amino acids. V was cut by 3 bases and J by 5 bases, with 8 bases left in between.